These 9 T cell receptor beta chains were sequenced from one sample in a study of cytomegalovirus exposure and HLA in healthy donors. PCR employed 60 Vbeta and 13 Jbeta primers. Data came from immunoSEQ multiplex PCR; TCRdb stores just in-frame clones and leaves some out. The table lists around 200,000 clones. The sequenced sample consisted of PBMCs. The source of these receptors is a young woman in good health and CMV-seropositive.

This chain links TRBV27 with TRBJ1-5; 7 nucleotides line up with TRBD1. Trimming removed 6 bases from V and 3 bases from J; junction bases left unmatched: 5. CDR1 MNHEY and CDR2 SMNVEV come from the germline V gene (reference sequence). CDR3 size: 14 residues. Written as DNA, the CDR3 is TGTGCCAGCAGCCCAGACAGGGCCAATCAGCCCCAGCATTTT. Translated, it gives CASSPDRANQPQHF.

V and J are TRBV7-9 and TRBJ2-1; 11 nucleotides match TRBD2. This CDR3 contains 16 residues. J was trimmed by 8 bases and V by 5 bases; bases with no gene match: 11. The germline V gene encodes CDR1 SEHNR and CDR2 FQNEAQ (reference sequence). CDR3: CASSPITSGSIDEQFF. The CDR3 DNA is TGTGCCAGCAGCCCGATAACTAGCGGGAGTATCGATGAGCAGTTCTTC.

This chain connects TRBV15 to TRBJ2-1, with a tentative D call TRBD1 (6 bases). Trimming took 1 base from V and 7 from J, leaving 17 bases between them. The CDR3 spans 16 residues. The germline CDR1 and CDR2 sequences are LNHNV and YYDKDF (reference sequence). CDR3 nucleotides: TGTGCCACCAGCAGAGTCCAGACAAAAAGGGGGAATGAGCAGTTCTTC. This translates into CATSRVQTKRGNEQFF.

This chain joins TRBV7-2 and TRBJ1-6; D perhaps matches TRBD1 (5 bases). V shed 2 bases and J shed 8 bases, with 13 bases lying between them. CDR1 and CDR2 (germline): SGHTA, FQGNSA. The CDR3 length is 15 residues. The CDR3 loop reads CASSLYWGRDSPLHF. In DNA form, the CDR3 reads TGTGCCAGCAGCTTATATTGGGGCAGGGATTCACCCCTCCACTTT.

This rearrangement joins TRBV27 to TRBJ1-5; possible D gene TRBD1, 6 bases. Germline lookup yields CDR1 MNHEY and CDR2 SMNVEV (reference sequence). This CDR3 contains 15 residues. V lost 3 bases and J lost 6, with 15 bases in between. CDR3 residues: CASSLEQGNPQPQHF. CDR3 nucleotides: TGTGCCAGCAGTTTGGAACAGGGAAATCCTCAGCCCCAGCATTTT.

The J gene is TRBJ1-1, the V gene TRBV5-4, with D maybe TRBD1 (5 bases). The germline CDR1 and CDR2 sequences are SGHNT and YYREEE (reference sequence). Trimming stripped 4 bases from V and 4 bases from J, with 14 bases between. The CDR3 is 14 residues long. This chain's CDR3 is CASSPGTRGTEAFF. In nucleotides, the CDR3 is TGTGCCAGCAGCCCCGGGACTCGGGGCACTGAAGCTTTCTTT. Looking up the rest from reference TRBV5-4 and TRBJ1-1 gives the full variable domain: ETGVTQSPTHLIKTRGQQVTLRCSSQSGHNTVSWYQQALGQGPQFIFQYYREEENGRGNFPPRFSGLQFPNYSSELNVNALELDDSALYLCASSPGTRGTEAFFGQGTRLTVV.

The chain joins TRBV4-1 to TRBJ1-1; D gene uncertain. Germline values: CDR1 MGHRA, CDR2 YSYEKL. The V and J ends lost 2 bases and 0 bases respectively, with 10 bases between them. The CDR3 consists of 15 residues. The CDR3 coding sequence is TGCGCCAGCAGCCAACGGGAGAGATTGAACACTGAAGCTTTCTTT. It encodes CASSQRERLNTEAFF.

The chain joins TRBV5-4 to TRBJ2-5, with TRBD2 matching 9 bases. The CDR3 length is 15 residues. CDR1 is SGHNT, CDR2 YYREEE, per germline (reference sequence). After removal of 2 bases from V and 5 bases from J, the junction contained 7 bases not matched to a gene. DNA of the CDR3: TGTGCCAGCAGCTTTGCGGGGGGGCCAAGGGAGACCCAGTACTTC. Amino acids: CASSFAGGPRETQYF.

The J gene is TRBJ2-1, the V gene TRBV2; D is perhaps TRBD2 (5 bases). The length of the CDR3 is 11 residues. The ends were cut back, 4 bases at V and 15 bases at J, with 13 bases in the middle. Germline V lookup: CDR1 SNHLY, CDR2 FYNNEI. CDR3 residues: CASSVLASRFF. The CDR3 DNA sequence: TGTGCCAGCAGTGTCCTAGCTTCCCGGTTCTTC.